This T cell receptor beta chain was sequenced in a study of T cells in Graves' hyperthyroidism and ophthalmopathy. Amplification of TCR beta CDR3 regions used RNA as the template. Initially, a first-round RT-PCR of the TCR CDR3 employed the HTBI primer set. TCRdb processed the multiplex PCR reads anew with MiXCR; each CDR3 protein has one entry. The table shows almost 600,000 distinct CDR3 sequences, with 40% to 55% occurring only once. The CDR3 totals 14 residues. V was clipped by 3 bases and J by 0 bases, with 11 bases between them. The germline V gene encodes CDR1 DFQATT and CDR2 SNEGSKA (reference sequence). It was considered stable Graves' hyperthyroidism when ophthalmopathy did not progress within 18 months. With a duration under 2 months, the hyperthyroidism was newly diagnosed in patients aged 18 to 65.

Sequencing was done on a sample of peripheral blood or thyroid tissue (not recorded which). The V call is TRBV20-1, the J call TRBJ1-2; D perhaps matches TRBD1 (5 bases). The origin of this receptor is a woman aged 18 to 35 with Graves' hyperthyroidism. CDR3 nucleotide sequence: TGCAGTGCTAGGGGGCGAGACCCTAACTATGGCTACACCTTC. Translated, it gives CSARGRDPNYGYTF.